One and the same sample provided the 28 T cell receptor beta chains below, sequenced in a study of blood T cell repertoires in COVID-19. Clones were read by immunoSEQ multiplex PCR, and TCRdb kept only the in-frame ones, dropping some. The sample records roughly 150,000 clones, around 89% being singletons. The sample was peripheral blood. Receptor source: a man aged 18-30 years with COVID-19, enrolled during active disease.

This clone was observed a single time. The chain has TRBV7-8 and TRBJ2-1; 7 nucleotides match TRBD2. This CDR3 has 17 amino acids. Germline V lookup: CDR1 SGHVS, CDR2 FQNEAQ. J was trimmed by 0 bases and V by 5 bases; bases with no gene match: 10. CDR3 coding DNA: TGTGCCAGCAGCCGACTAGCTGCGGCTGGCTCCTACAATGAGCAGTTCTTC. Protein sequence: CASSRLAAAGSYNEQFF.

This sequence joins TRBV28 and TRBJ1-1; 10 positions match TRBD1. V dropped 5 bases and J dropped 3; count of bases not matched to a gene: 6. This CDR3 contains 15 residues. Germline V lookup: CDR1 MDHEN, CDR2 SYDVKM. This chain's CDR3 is CASSPDRGWDTEAFF. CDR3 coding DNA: TGTGCCAGCAGTCCGGACAGGGGGTGGGACACTGAAGCTTTCTTT.

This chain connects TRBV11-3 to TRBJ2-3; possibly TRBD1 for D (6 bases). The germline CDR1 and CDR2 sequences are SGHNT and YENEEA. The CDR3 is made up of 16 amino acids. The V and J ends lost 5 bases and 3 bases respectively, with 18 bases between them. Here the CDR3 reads CASSHGLVRGTDTQYF. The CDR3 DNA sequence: TGTGCCAGCAGCCACGGATTGGTGAGGGGGACAGATACGCAGTATTTT.

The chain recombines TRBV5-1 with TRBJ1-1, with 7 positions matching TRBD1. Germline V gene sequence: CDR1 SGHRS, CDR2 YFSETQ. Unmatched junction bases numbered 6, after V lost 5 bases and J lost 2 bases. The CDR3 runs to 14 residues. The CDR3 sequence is CASRGGQTNTEAFF. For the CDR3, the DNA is TGCGCCAGCAGGGGGGGACAGACCAACACTGAAGCTTTCTTT. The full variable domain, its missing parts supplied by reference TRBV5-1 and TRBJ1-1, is KAGVTQTPRYLIKTRGQQVTLSCSPISGHRSVSWYQQTPGQGLQFLFEYFSETQRNKGNFPGRFSGRQFSNSRSEMNVSTLELGDSALYLCASRGGQTNTEAFFGQGTRLTVV.

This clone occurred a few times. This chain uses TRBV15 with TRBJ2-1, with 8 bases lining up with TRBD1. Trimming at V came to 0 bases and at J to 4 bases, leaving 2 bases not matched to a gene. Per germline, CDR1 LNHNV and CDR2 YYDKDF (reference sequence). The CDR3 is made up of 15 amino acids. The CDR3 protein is CATSRDGTGYNEQFF. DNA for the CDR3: TGTGCCACCAGCAGAGATGGGACAGGTTACAATGAGCAGTTCTTC.

CDR3 DNA: TGTGCCAGCAGTTCGGCGACCGGGACTCTCCAAGAGACCCAGTACTTC. This gives the protein CASSSATGTLQETQYF. V is TRBV27 and J is TRBJ2-5; TRBD2 might be the D (6 bases). The CDR3 has 16 residues. Germline V gene data show CDR1 as MNHEY and CDR2 as SMNVEV (reference sequence). V was pared by 4 bases and J by 1 base, with 16 bases between.

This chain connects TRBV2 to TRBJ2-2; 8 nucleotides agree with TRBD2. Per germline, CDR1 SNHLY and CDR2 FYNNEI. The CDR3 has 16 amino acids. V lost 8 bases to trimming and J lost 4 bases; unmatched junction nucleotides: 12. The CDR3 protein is CASRFTSGGGTGELFF. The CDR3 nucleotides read TGTGCCAGCCGTTTTACTAGCGGCGGCGGCACCGGGGAGCTGTTTTTT. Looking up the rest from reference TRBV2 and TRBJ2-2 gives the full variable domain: EPEVTQTPSHQVTQMGQEVILRCVPISNHLYFYWYRQILGQKVEFLVSFYNNEISEKSEIFDDQFSVERPDGSNFTLKIRSTKLEDSAMYFCASRFTSGGGTGELFFGEGSRLTVL.

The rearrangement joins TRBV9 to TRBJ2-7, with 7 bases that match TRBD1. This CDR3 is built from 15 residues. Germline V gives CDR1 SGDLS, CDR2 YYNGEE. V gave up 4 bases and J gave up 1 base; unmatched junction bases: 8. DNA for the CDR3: TGTGCCAGCAGCCCCACAGGGGTTAAATCCTACGAGCAGTACTTC. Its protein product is CASSPTGVKSYEQYF.

The CDR3 is CASSRRGGKEQFF. The CDR3 coding sequence is TGTGCCAGCAGCCGCCGGGGGGGCAAGGAGCAGTTCTTC. The chain is built from TRBV5-8 and TRBJ2-1; the match to TRBD2 covers 8 bases. The CDR3 extends over 13 amino acids. Germline loops: CDR1 SGHTS, CDR2 YDEGEE. V lost 4 bases to trimming and J lost 10 bases; unmatched junction nucleotides: 7.

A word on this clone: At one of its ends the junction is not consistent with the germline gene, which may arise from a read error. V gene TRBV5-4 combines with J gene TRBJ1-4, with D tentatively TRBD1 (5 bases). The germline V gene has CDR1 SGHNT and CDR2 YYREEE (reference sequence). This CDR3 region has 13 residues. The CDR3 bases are TGTGCCAGCAGCCCCCGGGGGGGGGAAAAACTGCTTTTT. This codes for CASSPRGGEKLLF.

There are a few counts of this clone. CDR3 loop: CASSLEGQGRPLSPLHF. In nucleotides, the CDR3 is TGCGCCAGCAGCTTGGAGGGACAGGGGCGTCCTCTGTCACCCCTCCACTTT. The rearrangement links TRBV5-1 to TRBJ1-6; TRBD1 agrees at 10 bases. CDR1 and CDR2 (germline): SGHRS, YFSETQ. The J segment lost 10 bases and the V segment lost 0 bases, leaving 10 bases of the junction unmatched. This CDR3 spans 17 amino acids.

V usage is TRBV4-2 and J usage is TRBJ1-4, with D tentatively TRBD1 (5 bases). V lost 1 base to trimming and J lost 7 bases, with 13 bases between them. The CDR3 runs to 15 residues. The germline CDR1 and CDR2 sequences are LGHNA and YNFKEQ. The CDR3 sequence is CASSQVGGSGEKLFF. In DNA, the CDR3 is TGTGCCAGCAGCCAAGTGGGGGGATCGGGTGAAAAACTGTTTTTT.

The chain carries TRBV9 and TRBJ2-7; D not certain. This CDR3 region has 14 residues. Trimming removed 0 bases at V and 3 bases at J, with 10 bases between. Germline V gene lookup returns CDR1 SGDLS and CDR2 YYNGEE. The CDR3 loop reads CASSVGLTGYEQYF. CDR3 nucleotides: TGTGCCAGCAGCGTAGGTCTGACGGGCTACGAGCAGTACTTC. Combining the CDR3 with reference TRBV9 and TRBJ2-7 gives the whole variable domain DSGVTQTPKHLITATGQRVTLRCSPRSGDLSVYWYQQSLDQGLQFLIQYYNGEERAKGNILERFSAQQFPDLHSELNLSSLELGDSALYFCASSVGLTGYEQYFGPGTRLTVT.

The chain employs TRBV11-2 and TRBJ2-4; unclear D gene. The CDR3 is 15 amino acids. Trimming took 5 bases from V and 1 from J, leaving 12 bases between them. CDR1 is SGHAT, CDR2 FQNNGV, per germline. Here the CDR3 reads CASSLEAVAKNIQYF. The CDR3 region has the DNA TGTGCCAGCAGCCTCGAGGCCGTCGCCAAAAACATTCAGTACTTC. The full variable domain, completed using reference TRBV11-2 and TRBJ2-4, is EAGVAQSPRYKIIEKRQSVAFWCNPISGHATLYWYQQILGQGPKLLIQFQNNGVVDDSQLPKDRFSAERLKGVDSTLKIQPAKLEDSAVYLCASSLEAVAKNIQYFGAGTRLSVL.

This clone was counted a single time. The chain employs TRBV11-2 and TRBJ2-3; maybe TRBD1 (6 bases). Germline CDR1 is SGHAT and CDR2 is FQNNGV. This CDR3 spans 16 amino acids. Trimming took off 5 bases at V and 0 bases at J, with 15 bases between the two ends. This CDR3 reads CASSIPRGLSTDTQYF. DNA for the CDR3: TGTGCCAGCAGCATCCCCAGGGGCCTTAGCACAGATACGCAGTATTTT.

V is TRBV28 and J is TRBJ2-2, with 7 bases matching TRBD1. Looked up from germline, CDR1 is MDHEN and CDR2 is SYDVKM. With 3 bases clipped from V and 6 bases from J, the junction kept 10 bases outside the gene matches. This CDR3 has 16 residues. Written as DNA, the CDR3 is TGTGCCAGCAGTTTGATTAGGGGGCGAGTGTCCGGGGAGCTGTTTTTT. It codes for CASSLIRGRVSGELFF.

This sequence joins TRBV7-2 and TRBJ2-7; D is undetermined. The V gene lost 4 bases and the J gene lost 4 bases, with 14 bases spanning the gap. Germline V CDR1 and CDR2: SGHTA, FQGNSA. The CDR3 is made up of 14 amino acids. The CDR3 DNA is TGTGCCAGCAGCTCCACGACATCAGTTTACGAGCAGTACTTC. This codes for CASSSTTSVYEQYF. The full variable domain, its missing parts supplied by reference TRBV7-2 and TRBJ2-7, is GAGVSQSPSNKVTEKGKDVELRCDPISGHTALYWYRQSLGQGLEFLIYFQGNSAPDKSGLPSDRFSAERTGGSVSTLTIQRTQQEDSAVYLCASSSTTSVYEQYFGPGTRLTVT.

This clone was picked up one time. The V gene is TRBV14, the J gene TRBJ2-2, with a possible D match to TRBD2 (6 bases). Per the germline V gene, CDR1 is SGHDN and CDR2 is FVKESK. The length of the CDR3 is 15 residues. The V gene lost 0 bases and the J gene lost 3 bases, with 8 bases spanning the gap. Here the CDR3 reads CASSQDWGDTGELFF. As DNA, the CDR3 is TGTGCCAGCAGCCAAGATTGGGGGGACACCGGGGAGCTGTTTTTT.

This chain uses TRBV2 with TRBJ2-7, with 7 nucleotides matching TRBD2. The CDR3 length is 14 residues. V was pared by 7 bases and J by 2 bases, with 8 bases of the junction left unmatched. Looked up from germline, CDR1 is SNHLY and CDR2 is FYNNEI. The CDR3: CASKGREEPYEQYF. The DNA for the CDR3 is TGTGCCAGCAAAGGACGGGAGGAACCCTACGAGCAGTACTTC.

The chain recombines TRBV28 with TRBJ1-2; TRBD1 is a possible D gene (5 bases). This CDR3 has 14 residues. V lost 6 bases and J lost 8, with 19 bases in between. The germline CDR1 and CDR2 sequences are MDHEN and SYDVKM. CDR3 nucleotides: TGTGCCAGCAGCACCTTAAGAGGCGCAGGGGGCTACACCTTC. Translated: CASSTLRGAGGYTF.

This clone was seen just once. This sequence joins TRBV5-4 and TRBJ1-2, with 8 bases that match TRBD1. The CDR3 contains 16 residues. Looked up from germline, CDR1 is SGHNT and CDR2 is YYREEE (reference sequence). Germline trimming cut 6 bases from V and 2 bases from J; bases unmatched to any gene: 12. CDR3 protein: CASIQRGQGSNYGYTF. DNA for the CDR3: TGTGCCAGCATCCAACGCGGACAGGGCTCAAACTATGGCTACACCTTC.

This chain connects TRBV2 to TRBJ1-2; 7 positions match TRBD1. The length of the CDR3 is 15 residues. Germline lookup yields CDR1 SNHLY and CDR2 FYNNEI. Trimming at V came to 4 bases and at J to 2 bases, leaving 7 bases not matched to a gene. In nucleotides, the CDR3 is TGTGCCAGCAGTGTGGGACAGCACATAAACTATGGCTACACCTTC. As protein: CASSVGQHINYGYTF.

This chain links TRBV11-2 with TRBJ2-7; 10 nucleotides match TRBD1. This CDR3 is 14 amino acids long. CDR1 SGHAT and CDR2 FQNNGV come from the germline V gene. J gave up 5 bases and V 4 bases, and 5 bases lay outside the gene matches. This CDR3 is CASSSGTGVHEQYF. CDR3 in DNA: TGTGCCAGCAGCTCCGGGACAGGGGTCCACGAGCAGTACTTC.

Here the CDR3 DNA reads TGTGCCAGCAGAGCCGGCGCGGGGAGGGGTACAGATACGCAGTATTTT. Translated: CASRAGAGRGTDTQYF. This chain uses TRBV5-4 with TRBJ2-3; 7 bases line up with TRBD2. Trimming removed 5 bases from V and 3 bases from J; junction bases left unmatched: 12. CDR1 and CDR2 from the germline V gene are SGHNT and YYREEE (reference sequence). The CDR3 contains 16 residues.

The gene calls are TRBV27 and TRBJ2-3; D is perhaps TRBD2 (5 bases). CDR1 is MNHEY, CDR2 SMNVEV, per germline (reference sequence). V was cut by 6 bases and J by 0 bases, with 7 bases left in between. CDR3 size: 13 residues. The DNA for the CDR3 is TGTGCCAGCAGGCGGGCGAGCACAGATACGCAGTATTTT. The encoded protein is CASRRASTDTQYF.

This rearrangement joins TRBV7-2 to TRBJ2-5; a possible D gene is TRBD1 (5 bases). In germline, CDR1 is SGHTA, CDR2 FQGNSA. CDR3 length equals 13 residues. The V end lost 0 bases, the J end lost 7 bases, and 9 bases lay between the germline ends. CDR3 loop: CASSLAGPGTQYF. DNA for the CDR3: TGTGCCAGCAGCTTAGCGGGGCCTGGGACCCAGTACTTC.

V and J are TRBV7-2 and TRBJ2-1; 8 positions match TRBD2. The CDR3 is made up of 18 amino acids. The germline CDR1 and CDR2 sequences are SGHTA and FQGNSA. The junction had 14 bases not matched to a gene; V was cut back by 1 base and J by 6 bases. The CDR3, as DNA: TGTGCCAGCAGCTTAGGGTCCCGGGAGCGGGGGCCCTTCAATGAGCAGTTCTTC. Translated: CASSLGSRERGPFNEQFF.

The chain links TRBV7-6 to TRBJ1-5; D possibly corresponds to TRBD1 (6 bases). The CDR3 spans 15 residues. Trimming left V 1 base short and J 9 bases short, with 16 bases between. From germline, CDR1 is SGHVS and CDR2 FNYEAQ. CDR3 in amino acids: CASSLGGGPGGPQHF. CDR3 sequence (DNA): TGTGCCAGCAGCTTAGGGGGGGGGCCCGGAGGGCCCCAGCATTTT.